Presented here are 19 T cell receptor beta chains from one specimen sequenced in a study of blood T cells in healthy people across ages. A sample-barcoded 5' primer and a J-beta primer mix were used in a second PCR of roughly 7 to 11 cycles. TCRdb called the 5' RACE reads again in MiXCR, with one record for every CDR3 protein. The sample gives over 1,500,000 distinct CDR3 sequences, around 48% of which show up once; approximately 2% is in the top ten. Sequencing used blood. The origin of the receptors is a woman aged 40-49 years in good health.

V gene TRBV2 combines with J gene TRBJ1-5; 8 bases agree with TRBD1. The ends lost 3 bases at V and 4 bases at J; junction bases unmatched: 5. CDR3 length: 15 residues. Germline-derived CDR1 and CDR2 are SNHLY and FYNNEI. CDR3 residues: CASSERRTGNQPQHF. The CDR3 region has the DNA TGTGCCAGCAGTGAGAGAAGGACAGGGAATCAGCCCCAGCATTTT.

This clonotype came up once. The CDR3 loop reads CASSQVRTPTRETQYF. For the CDR3, the DNA is TGTGCCAGCAGCCAAGTAAGGACTCCTACTAGGGAGACCCAGTACTTC. V and J are TRBV14 and TRBJ2-5; tentatively, D is TRBD2 (5 bases). V lost 1 base, J lost 5 bases, and 17 bases lay in between. Per the germline V gene, CDR1 is SGHDN and CDR2 is FVKESK. This CDR3 comprises 16 residues.

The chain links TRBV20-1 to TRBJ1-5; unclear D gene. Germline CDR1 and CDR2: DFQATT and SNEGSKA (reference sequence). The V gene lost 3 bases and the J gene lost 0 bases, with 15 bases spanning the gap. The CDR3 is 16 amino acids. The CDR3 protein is CSARPRMRYSNQPQHF. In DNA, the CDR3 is TGCAGTGCTAGGCCCAGGATGAGGTATAGCAATCAGCCCCAGCATTTT.

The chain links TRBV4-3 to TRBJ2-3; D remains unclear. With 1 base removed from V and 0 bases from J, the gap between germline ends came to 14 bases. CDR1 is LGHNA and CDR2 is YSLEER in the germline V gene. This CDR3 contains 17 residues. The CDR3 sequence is CASSQGFPALSTDTQYF. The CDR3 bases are TGCGCCAGCAGCCAAGGTTTCCCAGCACTGAGCACAGATACGCAGTATTTT.

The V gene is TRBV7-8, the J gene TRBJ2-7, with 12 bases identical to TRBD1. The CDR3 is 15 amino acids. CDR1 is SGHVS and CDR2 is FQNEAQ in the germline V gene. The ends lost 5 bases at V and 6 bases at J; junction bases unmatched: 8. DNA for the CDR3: TGTGCCAGCAGCCGAGGCGGGACAGGGGGCTTCGAGCAGTACTTC. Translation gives CASSRGGTGGFEQYF.

Here the CDR3 DNA reads TGTGCCAGCAGCGTAGGATTCGGCGGGGGGGCCTACAATGAGCAGTTCTTC. Translated, it gives CASSVGFGGGAYNEQFF. The chain uses TRBV9 and TRBJ2-1; 9 bases are shared with TRBD2. J lost 2 bases, V lost 0 bases, and 6 bases had no gene match. The CDR3 spans 17 residues. Germline V gives CDR1 SGDLS, CDR2 YYNGEE.

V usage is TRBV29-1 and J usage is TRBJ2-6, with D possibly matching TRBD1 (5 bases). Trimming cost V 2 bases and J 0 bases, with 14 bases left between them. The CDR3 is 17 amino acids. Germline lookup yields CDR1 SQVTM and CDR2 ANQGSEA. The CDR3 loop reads CSVERSDSPSGANVLTF. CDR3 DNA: TGCAGCGTTGAAAGGTCTGACAGTCCCTCTGGGGCCAACGTCCTGACTTTC.

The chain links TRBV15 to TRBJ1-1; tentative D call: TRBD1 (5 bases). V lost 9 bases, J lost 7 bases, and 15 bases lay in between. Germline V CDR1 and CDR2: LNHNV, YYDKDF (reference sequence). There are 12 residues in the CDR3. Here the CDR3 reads CATSINRHEAFF. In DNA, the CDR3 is TGTGCCACTTCAATAAACAGGCATGAAGCTTTCTTT.

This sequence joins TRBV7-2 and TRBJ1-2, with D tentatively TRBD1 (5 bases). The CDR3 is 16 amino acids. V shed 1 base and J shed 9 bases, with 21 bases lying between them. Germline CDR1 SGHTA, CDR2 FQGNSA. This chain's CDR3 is CASSLGPRGSSLSYTF. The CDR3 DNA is TGTGCCAGCAGCTTAGGACCGCGGGGGTCCTCCTTAAGCTACACCTTC.

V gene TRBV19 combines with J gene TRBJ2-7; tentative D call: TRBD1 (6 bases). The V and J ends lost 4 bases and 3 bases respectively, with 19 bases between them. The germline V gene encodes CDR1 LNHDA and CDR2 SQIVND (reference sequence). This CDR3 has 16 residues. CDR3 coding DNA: TGTGCCAGTAGTAGCCGCGACGCCGGACAGTACTACGAGCAGTACTTC. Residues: CASSSRDAGQYYEQYF.

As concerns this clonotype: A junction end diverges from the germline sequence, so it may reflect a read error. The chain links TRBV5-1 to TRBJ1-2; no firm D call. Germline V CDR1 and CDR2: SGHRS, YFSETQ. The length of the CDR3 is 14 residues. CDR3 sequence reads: CANSLVLGVRGYTF. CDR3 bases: TGCGCCAACAGCTTGGTACTTGGGGTGCGTGGCTACACCTTC.

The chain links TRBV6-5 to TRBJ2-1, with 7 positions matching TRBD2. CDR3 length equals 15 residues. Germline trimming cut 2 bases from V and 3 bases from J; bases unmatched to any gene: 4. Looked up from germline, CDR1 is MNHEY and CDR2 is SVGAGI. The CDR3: CASSYGTSDYNEQFF. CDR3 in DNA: TGTGCCAGCAGTTACGGTACTAGCGACTACAATGAGCAGTTCTTC.

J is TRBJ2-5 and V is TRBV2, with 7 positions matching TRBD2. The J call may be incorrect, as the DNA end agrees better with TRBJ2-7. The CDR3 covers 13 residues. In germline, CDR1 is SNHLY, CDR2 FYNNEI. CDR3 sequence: CASRFGGGYEQYF. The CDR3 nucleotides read TGTGCCAGCAGGTTCGGGGGAGGGTACGAGCAGTACTTC.

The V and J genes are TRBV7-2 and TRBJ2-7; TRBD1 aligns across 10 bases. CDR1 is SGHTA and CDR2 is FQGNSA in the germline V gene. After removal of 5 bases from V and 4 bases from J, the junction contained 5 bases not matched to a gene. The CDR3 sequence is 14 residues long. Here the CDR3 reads CASSKRTGGYEQYF. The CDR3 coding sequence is TGTGCCAGCAGCAAAAGGACAGGGGGATACGAGCAGTACTTC.

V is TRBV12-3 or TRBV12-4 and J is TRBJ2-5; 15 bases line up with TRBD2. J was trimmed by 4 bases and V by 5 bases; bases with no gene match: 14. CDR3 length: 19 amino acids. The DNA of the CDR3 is TGTGCCAGCAGTCCCGGGACTAGCGGGGGGTCGGCTTTAGGAGAGACCCAGTACTTC. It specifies CASSPGTSGGSALGETQYF.

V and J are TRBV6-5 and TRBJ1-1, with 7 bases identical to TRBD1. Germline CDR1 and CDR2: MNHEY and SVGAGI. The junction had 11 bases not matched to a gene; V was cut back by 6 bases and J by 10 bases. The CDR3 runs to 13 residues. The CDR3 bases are TGTGCCAGCAGGACCACAGGGGACTTGAGAGCTTTCTTT. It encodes CASRTTGDLRAFF.

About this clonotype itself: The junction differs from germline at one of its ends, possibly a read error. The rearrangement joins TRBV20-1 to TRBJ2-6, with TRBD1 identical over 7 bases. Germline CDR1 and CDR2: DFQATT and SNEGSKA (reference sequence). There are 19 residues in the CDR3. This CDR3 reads CSARDLGRGIPSGANVPTF. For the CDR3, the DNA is TGCAGTGCTAGAGATCTTGGCAGGGGGATCCCCTCTGGGGCCAACGTCCCGACTTTC.

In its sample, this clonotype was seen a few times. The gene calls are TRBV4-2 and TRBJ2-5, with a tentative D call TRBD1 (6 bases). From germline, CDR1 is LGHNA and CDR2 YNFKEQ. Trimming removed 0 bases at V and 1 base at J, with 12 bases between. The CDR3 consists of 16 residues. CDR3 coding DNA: TGTGCCAGCAGCCAAGACAGGGGCCTGCTCCAAGAGACCCAGTACTTC. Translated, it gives CASSQDRGLLQETQYF.

The DNA of the CDR3 is TGCGCCAGCAGTGAGTGGGGGAACATTCAGTACTTC. It codes for CASSEWGNIQYF. V gene TRBV10-1 combines with J gene TRBJ2-4; TRBD1 or TRBD2 may be the D gene (5 bases each). Germline V CDR1 and CDR2: WNHNN, SYGVQD (reference sequence). This CDR3 spans 12 amino acids. V was clipped by 1 base and J by 7 bases, with 5 bases between them.